Following are 15 T cell receptor beta chains from one sample sequenced in a study of T-cell memory formation after mild COVID-19. One entry per CDR3 protein, called by TCRdb with MiXCR from the 5' RACE reads. The sample includes roughly 600,000 distinct CDR3 sequences, roughly 18% of them seen just once. The sequencing sample was made of PBMCs or a T cell subset sorted from them (not recorded which). All receptors come from an adult woman who had mild COVID-19 (a few samples of this study predate the infection). Cell type and time point are not known.

Only a few counts were recorded for this clonotype. The chain has TRBV6-2 or TRBV6-3 and TRBJ2-5, with 7 nucleotides matching TRBD1. There are 14 residues in the CDR3. CDR1 is MNHEY, CDR2 SVGEGT, per germline. The V and J ends lost 5 bases and 1 base, in that order; junction bases with no gene match: 4. CDR3 in amino acids: CASSTRTGQETQYF. The CDR3 coding sequence is TGTGCCAGCAGTACCCGGACAGGCCAAGAGACCCAGTACTTC.

This clonotype occurred a few times. The chain recombines TRBV18 with TRBJ2-1; D gene ambiguous. The CDR3 runs 15 residues. Germline loops: CDR1 KGHSH, CDR2 LQKENI. V was clipped by 3 bases and J by 3 bases, with 12 bases between them. In DNA form, the CDR3 reads TGTGCCAGCTCACCCCTATCGGTGAACTACAATGAGCAGTTCTTC. It codes for CASSPLSVNYNEQFF.

In its sample, this clonotype was seen a few times. The chain joins TRBV28 to TRBJ2-5, with D perhaps TRBD1 (6 bases). V gave up 6 bases and J gave up 5 bases, with 19 bases separating them. The CDR3 contains 15 residues. Germline V lookup: CDR1 MDHEN, CDR2 SYDVKM. In DNA form, the CDR3 reads TGTGCCAGCAGCGACTCCGACAGGTTTTGGGAGACCCAGTACTTC. This gives the protein CASSDSDRFWETQYF.

The V call is TRBV5-1, the J call TRBJ2-1; tentatively, D is TRBD2 (6 bases). Trimming removed 0 bases at V and 6 bases at J, with 16 bases between. Germline CDR1 is SGHRS and CDR2 is YFSETQ. CDR3 length: 16 amino acids. In nucleotides, the CDR3 is TGCGCCAGCAGCTTGGGGAGGTCTAACGGGGGCAATGAGCAGTTCTTC. This gives the protein CASSLGRSNGGNEQFF. Filled out from reference TRBV5-1 and TRBJ2-1, the complete variable domain reads KAGVTQTPRYLIKTRGQQVTLSCSPISGHRSVSWYQQTPGQGLQFLFEYFSETQRNKGNFPGRFSGRQFSNSRSEMNVSTLELGDSALYLCASSLGRSNGGNEQFFGPGTRLTVL.

This clonotype was counted many times. V is TRBV4-3 and J is TRBJ1-2; possibly TRBD1 for D (5 bases). The CDR3 totals 15 residues. The V and J ends lost 3 bases and 0 bases respectively, with 11 bases between them. Germline CDR1 LGHNA, CDR2 YSLEER. The CDR3 DNA reads as TGCGCCAGCAGCCAGGCCGGGGCAGCTAACTATGGCTACACCTTC. This sequence encodes CASSQAGAANYGYTF.

The V and J genes are TRBV24-1 and TRBJ2-3; weak D call: TRBD2 (6 bases). The CDR3 is 15 residues long. With 4 bases removed from V and 8 bases from J, the gap between germline ends came to 18 bases. From germline, CDR1 is KGHDR and CDR2 SFDVKD. This CDR3 reads CATSDAGARDGTQYF. Written as DNA, the CDR3 is TGTGCCACCAGTGACGCCGGGGCGCGGGACGGTACGCAGTATTTT.

The chain is built from TRBV20-1 and TRBJ2-5, with D possibly matching TRBD2 (6 bases). CDR1 is DFQATT and CDR2 is SNEGSKA in the germline V gene (reference sequence). V dropped 5 bases and J dropped 12 bases, with 22 bases sitting between them. The CDR3 runs 13 residues. The CDR3 is CSARLSDYFPEYF. The CDR3 DNA reads TGCAGTGCTCGACTATCGGACTACTTCCCTGAGTACTTC.

The rearrangement joins TRBV15 to TRBJ2-1; D is unclear. Trimming removed 4 bases from V and 9 bases from J, with 7 bases in between. Germline V lookup: CDR1 LNHNV, CDR2 YYDKDF (reference sequence). This CDR3 is 11 amino acids long. The CDR3 loop is CATSTLGEQFF. CDR3 nucleotide sequence: TGTGCCACCAGCACCCTAGGTGAGCAGTTCTTC.

The J gene is TRBJ1-4, the V gene TRBV7-6; the D gene is possibly TRBD1 (5 bases). The V end was cut by 3 bases, the J end by 7 bases, with 9 bases between. CDR3 length equals 13 residues. Germline CDR1 and CDR2: SGHVS and FNYEAQ. The CDR3 here is CASSFPGREKLFF. CDR3 sequence (DNA): TGTGCCAGCAGCTTTCCGGGACGTGAAAAACTGTTTTTT.

V and J are TRBV4-3 and TRBJ1-1; 11 nucleotides align to TRBD1. Trimming removed 0 bases from V and 2 bases from J; junction bases left unmatched: 8. Germline V gene lookup returns CDR1 LGHNA and CDR2 YSLEER. The CDR3 spans 18 residues. CDR3 bases: TGCGCCAGCAGCCAAGAAAGGGACAGGGGGTGGACCAACACTGAAGCTTTCTTT. Amino acid sequence: CASSQERDRGWTNTEAFF.

This clonotype was seen only a few times. The chain recombines TRBV29-1 with TRBJ2-5, with 10 bases fitting TRBD2. The germline V gene encodes CDR1 SQVTM and CDR2 ANQGSEA. V gave up 0 bases and J gave up 5 bases; unmatched junction bases: 12. The CDR3 is 17 amino acids. The chain's CDR3 is CSVEEGRTSGRMETQYF. Written as DNA, the CDR3 is TGCAGCGTTGAAGAAGGCCGGACTAGCGGACGGATGGAGACCCAGTACTTC.

The chain recombines TRBV12-3 or TRBV12-4 with TRBJ2-5; TRBD2 matches 10 bases. The junction had 9 bases not matched to a gene; V was cut back by 6 bases and J by 2 bases. CDR3 length: 16 amino acids. CDR3 loop: CASRAASGGIQETQYF. CDR3 in DNA: TGTGCCAGCAGGGCCGCTAGCGGGGGTATTCAAGAGACCCAGTACTTC.

The chain recombines TRBV30 with TRBJ1-3; no clear D. CDR1 and CDR2 from the germline V gene are GTSNPN and SVGIG (reference sequence). V was trimmed by 4 bases and J by 0 bases, leaving 13 bases between them. The length of the CDR3 is 15 residues. The CDR3 is CAWTEDLSSGNTIYF. The CDR3 bases are TGTGCCTGGACCGAGGACCTGAGCTCTGGAAACACCATATATTTT.

The sample holds a few counts of this clonotype. The genes are TRBV7-2 and TRBJ2-3; D tentatively reads TRBD1 or TRBD2 (6 bases each). V lost 1 base to trimming and J lost 2 bases, with 16 bases between them. The CDR3 loop spans 17 amino acids. Germline V gives CDR1 SGHTA, CDR2 FQGNSA. CDR3 coding DNA: TGTGCCAGCAGCTTAGGTGTAACGGGGGCCTTCACAGATACGCAGTATTTT. Protein: CASSLGVTGAFTDTQYF.

The chain joins TRBV30 to TRBJ2-1; perhaps D is TRBD1 or TRBD2 (5 bases each). Germline CDR1 is GTSNPN and CDR2 is SVGIG (reference sequence). The CDR3 is made up of 12 amino acids. CDR3 loop: CAGTVIYNEQFF. The CDR3 DNA reads TGTGCTGGGACGGTTATCTACAATGAGCAGTTCTTC.